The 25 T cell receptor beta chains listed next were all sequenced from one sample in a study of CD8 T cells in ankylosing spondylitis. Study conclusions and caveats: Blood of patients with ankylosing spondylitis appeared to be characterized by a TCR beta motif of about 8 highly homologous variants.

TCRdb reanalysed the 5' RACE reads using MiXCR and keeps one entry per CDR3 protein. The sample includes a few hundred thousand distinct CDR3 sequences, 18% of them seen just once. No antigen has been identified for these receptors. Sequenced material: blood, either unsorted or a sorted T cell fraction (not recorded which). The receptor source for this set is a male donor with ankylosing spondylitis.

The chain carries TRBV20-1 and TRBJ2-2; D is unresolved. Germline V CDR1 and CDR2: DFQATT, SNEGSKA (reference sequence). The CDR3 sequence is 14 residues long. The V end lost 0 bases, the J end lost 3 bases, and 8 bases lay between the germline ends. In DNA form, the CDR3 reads TGCAGTGCTAGAGACCAGAATTACACCGGGGAGCTGTTTTTT. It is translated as CSARDQNYTGELFF.

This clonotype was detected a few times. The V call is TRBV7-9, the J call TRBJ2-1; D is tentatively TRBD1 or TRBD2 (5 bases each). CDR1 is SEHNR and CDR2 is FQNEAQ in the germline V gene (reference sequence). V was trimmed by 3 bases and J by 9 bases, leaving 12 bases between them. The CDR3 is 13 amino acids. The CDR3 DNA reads TGTGCCAGCAGCTTCGTAGTGGGGGTTGAGCAGTTCTTC. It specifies CASSFVVGVEQFF.

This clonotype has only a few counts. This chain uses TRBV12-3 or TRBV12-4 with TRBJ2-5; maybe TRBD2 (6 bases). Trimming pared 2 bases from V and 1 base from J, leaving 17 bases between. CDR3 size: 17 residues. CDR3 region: CASSLSQTWTTQETQYF. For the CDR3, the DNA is TGTGCCAGCAGTTTATCCCAAACGTGGACTACCCAAGAGACCCAGTACTTC.

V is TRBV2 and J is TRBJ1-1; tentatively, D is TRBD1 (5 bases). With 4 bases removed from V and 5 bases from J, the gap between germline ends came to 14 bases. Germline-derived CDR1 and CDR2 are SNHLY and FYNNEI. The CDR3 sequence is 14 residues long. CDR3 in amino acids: CASSGGVGLTEAFF. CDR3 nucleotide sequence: TGTGCCAGCAGTGGTGGGGTGGGGCTGACTGAAGCTTTCTTT.

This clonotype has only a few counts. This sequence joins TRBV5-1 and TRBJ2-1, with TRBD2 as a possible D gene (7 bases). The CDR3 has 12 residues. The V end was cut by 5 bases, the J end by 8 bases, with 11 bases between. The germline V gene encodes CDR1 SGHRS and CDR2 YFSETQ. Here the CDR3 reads CASRAGAHEQFF. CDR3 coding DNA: TGCGCCAGCAGGGCGGGGGCGCATGAGCAGTTCTTC.

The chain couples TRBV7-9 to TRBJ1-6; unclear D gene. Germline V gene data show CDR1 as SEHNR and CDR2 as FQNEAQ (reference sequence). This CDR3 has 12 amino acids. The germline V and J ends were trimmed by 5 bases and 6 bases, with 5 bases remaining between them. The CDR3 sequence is CASSILNSPLHF. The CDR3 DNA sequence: TGTGCCAGCAGCATCCTTAATTCACCCCTCCACTTT.

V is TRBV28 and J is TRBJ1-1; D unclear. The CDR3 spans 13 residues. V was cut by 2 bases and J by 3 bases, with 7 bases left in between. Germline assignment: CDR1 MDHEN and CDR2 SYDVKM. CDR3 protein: CASSLTPDTEAFF. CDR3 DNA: TGTGCCAGCAGTTTAACCCCCGACACTGAAGCTTTCTTT.

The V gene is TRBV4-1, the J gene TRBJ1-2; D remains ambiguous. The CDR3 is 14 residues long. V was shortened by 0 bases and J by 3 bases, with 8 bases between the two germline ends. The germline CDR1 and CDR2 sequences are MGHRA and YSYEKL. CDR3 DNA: TGCGCCAGCAGCCAAGATATAGGGCACTATGGCTACACCTTC. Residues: CASSQDIGHYGYTF.

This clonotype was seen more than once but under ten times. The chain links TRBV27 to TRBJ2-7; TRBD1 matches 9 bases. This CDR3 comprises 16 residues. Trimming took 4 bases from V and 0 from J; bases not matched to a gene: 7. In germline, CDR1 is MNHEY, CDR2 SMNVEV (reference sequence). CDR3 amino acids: CASSWETGGSSYEQYF. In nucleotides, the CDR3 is TGTGCCAGCAGTTGGGAGACAGGGGGGAGCTCCTACGAGCAGTACTTC.

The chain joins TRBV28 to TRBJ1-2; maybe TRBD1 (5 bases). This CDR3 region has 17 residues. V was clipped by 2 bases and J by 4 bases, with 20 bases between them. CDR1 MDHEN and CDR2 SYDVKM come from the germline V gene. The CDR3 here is CASSLPSSGRGTYGYTF. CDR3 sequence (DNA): TGTGCCAGCAGTTTACCGTCATCGGGACGAGGGACCTATGGCTACACCTTC.

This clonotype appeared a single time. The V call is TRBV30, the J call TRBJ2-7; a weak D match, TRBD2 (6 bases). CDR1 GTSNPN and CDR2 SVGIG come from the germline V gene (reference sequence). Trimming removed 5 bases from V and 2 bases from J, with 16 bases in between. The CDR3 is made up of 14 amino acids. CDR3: CAWFGEEAPYEQYF. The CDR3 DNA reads TGTGCCTGGTTTGGGGAGGAAGCGCCCTACGAGCAGTACTTC.

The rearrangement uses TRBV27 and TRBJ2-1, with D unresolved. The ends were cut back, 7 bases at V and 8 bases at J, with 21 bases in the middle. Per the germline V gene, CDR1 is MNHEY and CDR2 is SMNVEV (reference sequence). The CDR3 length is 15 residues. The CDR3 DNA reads TGTGCCAGCAATGGAAAGGCAGTTGCGGTCTATGAGCAGTTCTTC. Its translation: CASNGKAVAVYEQFF.

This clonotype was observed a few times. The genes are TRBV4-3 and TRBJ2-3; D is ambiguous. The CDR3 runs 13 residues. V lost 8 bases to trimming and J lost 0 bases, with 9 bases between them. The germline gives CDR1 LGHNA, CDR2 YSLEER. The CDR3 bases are TGCGCCAGCTCGGCAGGAAGCACAGATACGCAGTATTTT. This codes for CASSAGSTDTQYF.

DNA of the CDR3: TGCGCCAGCAGCCAAGAAATGGCGGGAGGGGGTGAGCAGTTCTTC. This sequence encodes CASSQEMAGGGEQFF. The chain joins TRBV4-1 to TRBJ2-1, with TRBD2 identical over 9 bases. CDR1 is MGHRA, CDR2 YSYEKL, per germline. After removal of 0 bases from V and 9 bases from J, the junction contained 6 bases not matched to a gene. The CDR3 is 15 residues long.

CDR3 DNA sequence: TGTGCCAGCAGCCCCGTGGGACTTTCCTACGAGCAGTACTTC. Its protein product is CASSPVGLSYEQYF. The gene calls are TRBV6-2 or TRBV6-3 and TRBJ2-7, with D possibly matching TRBD2 (6 bases). The CDR3 totals 14 residues. The V end lost 6 bases, the J end lost 1 base, and 13 bases lay between the germline ends. The germline gives CDR1 MNHEY, CDR2 SVGEGT.

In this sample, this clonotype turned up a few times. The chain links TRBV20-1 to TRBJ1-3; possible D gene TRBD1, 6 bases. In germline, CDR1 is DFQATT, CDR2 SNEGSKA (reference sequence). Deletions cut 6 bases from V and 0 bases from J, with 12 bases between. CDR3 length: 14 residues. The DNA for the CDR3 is TGCAGTGCGGAACAGGGAAACTCTGGAAACACCATATATTTT. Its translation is CSAEQGNSGNTIYF.

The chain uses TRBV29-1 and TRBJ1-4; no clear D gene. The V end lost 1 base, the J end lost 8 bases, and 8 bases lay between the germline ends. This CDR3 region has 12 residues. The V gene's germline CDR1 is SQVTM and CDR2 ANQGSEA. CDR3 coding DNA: TGCAGCGTTGAAGCCGTAGGCGAAAAACTGTTTTTT. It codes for CSVEAVGEKLFF.

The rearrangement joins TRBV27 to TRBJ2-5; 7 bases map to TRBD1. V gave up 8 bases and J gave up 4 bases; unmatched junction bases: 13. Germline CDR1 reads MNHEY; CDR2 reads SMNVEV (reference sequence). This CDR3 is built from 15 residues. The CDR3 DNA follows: TGTGCCAGCGGAACGGGACAGACTCCTCGAGAGACCCAGTACTTC. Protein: CASGTGQTPRETQYF.

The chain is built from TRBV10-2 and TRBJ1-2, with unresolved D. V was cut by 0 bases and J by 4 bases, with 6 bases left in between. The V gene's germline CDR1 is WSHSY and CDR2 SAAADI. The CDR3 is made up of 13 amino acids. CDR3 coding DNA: TGCGCCAGCAGTGAGTCGGGTCTCTATGGCTACACCTTC. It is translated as CASSESGLYGYTF.

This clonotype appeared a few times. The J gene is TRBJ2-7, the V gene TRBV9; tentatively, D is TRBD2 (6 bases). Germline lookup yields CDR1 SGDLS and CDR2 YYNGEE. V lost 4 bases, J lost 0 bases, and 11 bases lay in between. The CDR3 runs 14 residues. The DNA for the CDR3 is TGTGCCAGCAGCCCCGGGGGACCCTCCTACGAGCAGTACTTC. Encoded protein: CASSPGGPSYEQYF.

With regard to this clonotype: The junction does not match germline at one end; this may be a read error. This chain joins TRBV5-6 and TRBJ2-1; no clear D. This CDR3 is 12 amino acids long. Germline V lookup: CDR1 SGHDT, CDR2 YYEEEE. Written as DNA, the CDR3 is TGTGCCAGCAGCTTGGTTCTGGAACCGTTATCTTTC. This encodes CASSLVLEPLSF. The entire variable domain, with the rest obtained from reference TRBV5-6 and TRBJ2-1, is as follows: DAGVTQSPTHLIKTRGQQVTLRCSPKSGHDTVSWYQQALGQGPQFIFQYYEEEERQRGNFPDRFSGHQFPNYSSELNVNALLLGDSALYLCASSLVLEPLSFGPGTRLTVL.

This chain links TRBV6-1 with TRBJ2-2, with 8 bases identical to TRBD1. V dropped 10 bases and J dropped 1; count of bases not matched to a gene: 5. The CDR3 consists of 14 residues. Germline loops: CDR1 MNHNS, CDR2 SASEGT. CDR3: CATAGTGNTGELFF. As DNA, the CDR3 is TGTGCCACAGCTGGGACAGGGAACACCGGGGAGCTGTTTTTT.

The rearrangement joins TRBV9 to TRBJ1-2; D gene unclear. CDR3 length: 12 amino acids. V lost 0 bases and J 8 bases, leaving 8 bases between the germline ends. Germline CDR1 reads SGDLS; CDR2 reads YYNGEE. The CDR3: CASSVAVIGYTF. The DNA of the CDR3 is TGTGCCAGCAGCGTAGCAGTAATCGGCTACACCTTC.

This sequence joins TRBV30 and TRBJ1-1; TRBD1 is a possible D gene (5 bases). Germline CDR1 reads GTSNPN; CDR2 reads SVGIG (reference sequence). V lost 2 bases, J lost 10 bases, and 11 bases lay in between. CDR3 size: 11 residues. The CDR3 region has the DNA TGTGCCTGGAGTTGGGGCGCCGGAGCTTTCTTT. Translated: CAWSWGAGAFF.

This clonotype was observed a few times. The CDR3 protein is CASSERGGDTGELFF. The CDR3 DNA reads TGTGCCAGCAGTGAGAGGGGGGGAGACACCGGGGAGCTGTTTTTT. This chain joins TRBV2 and TRBJ2-2; weak D call: TRBD2 (7 bases). CDR3 length equals 15 residues. Deletions cut 3 bases from V and 3 bases from J, with 11 bases between. Germline V lookup: CDR1 SNHLY, CDR2 FYNNEI.